The next 10 T cell receptor beta chains were all read from a single sample in a study of Graves' ophthalmopathy and Graves' hyperthyroidism (dated by TCRdb to 2017 to 2018). The sequencer listed for this sample is Illumina HiSeq 2000. For repertoire sequencing, TCR beta CDR3 regions were amplified from RNA transcripts. The first round was an RT-PCR using HTBI primers with the Qiagen OneStep RT-PCR kit, and this first round was followed by a second-round multiplex PCR, then size selection and purification. TCRdb's own reprocessing of the public reads used fastp at Q25 and MiXCR and kept productive beta chains. Each CDR3 protein appears once, grouped with its most common genes and DNA. A total of around 520,000 distinct CDR3 sequences appear in this sample, approximately 37% of them only once. In total, the top ten clones hold approximately 4.1% of the sample. The sequenced sample consisted of peripheral blood or thyroid tissue (not recorded which). The receptors were gathered from an adult man with Graves' hyperthyroidism.

This clonotype showed up many times. CDR3 sequence (DNA): TGCAGCGTTGGCAACAGCGCTGAAGCTTTCTTT. This translates into CSVGNSAEAFF. The V and J genes are TRBV29-1 and TRBJ1-1; no clear D. Trimming stripped 4 bases from V and 6 bases from J, with 9 bases between. The CDR3 totals 11 residues. Germline V gene sequence: CDR1 SQVTM, CDR2 ANQGSEA.

This clonotype was recorded many times. The chain combines TRBV5-1 with TRBJ2-5, with D perhaps TRBD1 (5 bases). The CDR3 covers 15 residues. The V end lost 0 bases, the J end lost 4 bases, and 13 bases lay between the germline ends. CDR1 is SGHRS, CDR2 YFSETQ, per germline. The CDR3 spells CASSLAQGKAETQYF. The CDR3 DNA reads as TGCGCCAGCAGCTTGGCTCAGGGAAAGGCAGAGACCCAGTACTTC. Supplemented by reference TRBV5-1 and TRBJ2-5, the full variable domain reads KAGVTQTPRYLIKTRGQQVTLSCSPISGHRSVSWYQQTPGQGLQFLFEYFSETQRNKGNFPGRFSGRQFSNSRSEMNVSTLELGDSALYLCASSLAQGKAETQYFGPGTRLLVL.

The chain has TRBV20-1 and TRBJ2-5; 7 bases agree with TRBD2. CDR1 is DFQATT and CDR2 is SNEGSKA in the germline V gene (reference sequence). The ends lost 1 base at V and 9 bases at J; junction bases unmatched: 8. There are 13 residues in the CDR3. CDR3 coding DNA: TGCAGTGCTAGAGGGGGGGGAGGTAAGCCCCAGTACTTC. As protein: CSARGGGGKPQYF.

The chain carries TRBV7-2 and TRBJ1-2; D not certain. This CDR3 is 14 amino acids long. Germline CDR1 is SGHTA and CDR2 is FQGNSA. V shed 0 bases and J shed 3 bases, with 8 bases lying between them. CDR3 nucleotide sequence: TGTGCCAGCAGCTTAGCCGAGGGTGACTATGGCTACACCTTC. It specifies CASSLAEGDYGYTF.

The chain is built from TRBV27 and TRBJ1-1, with D tentatively TRBD1 (5 bases). The ends were cut back, 7 bases at V and 4 bases at J, with 13 bases in the middle. Germline CDR1 is MNHEY and CDR2 is SMNVEV (reference sequence). The CDR3 extends over 13 amino acids. CDR3: CASKGSGRTEAFF. The CDR3 region has the DNA TGTGCCAGCAAGGGGTCAGGACGCACTGAAGCTTTCTTT.

The chain recombines TRBV7-9 with TRBJ2-5; 7 positions agree with TRBD1. This CDR3 region has 13 residues. Germline CDR1 reads SEHNR; CDR2 reads FQNEAQ (reference sequence). The J segment lost 9 bases and the V segment lost 5 bases, leaving 9 bases of the junction unmatched. CDR3 region: CASSHRGSGAQYF. The CDR3 DNA sequence: TGTGCCAGCAGCCACAGGGGTTCCGGGGCCCAGTACTTC.

The rearrangement uses TRBV19 and TRBJ1-5, with TRBD1 matching over 10 bases. CDR1 LNHDA and CDR2 SQIVND come from the germline V gene (reference sequence). J gave up 7 bases and V 3 bases, and 6 bases lay outside the gene matches. This CDR3 spans 15 amino acids. DNA for the CDR3: TGTGCCAGTAGTATCCGGGACAGGGGACAGCAGCCCCAGCATTTT. The encoded protein is CASSIRDRGQQPQHF.

V gene TRBV9 combines with J gene TRBJ1-1, with D perhaps TRBD1 (6 bases). The CDR3 length is 16 residues. V lost 3 bases, J lost 1 base, and 16 bases lay in between. Germline assignment: CDR1 SGDLS and CDR2 YYNGEE. The CDR3 DNA reads TGTGCCAGCAGCGGGGGGGCACCCCAGGGGAACACTGAAGCTTTCTTT. This translates into CASSGGAPQGNTEAFF.

In this sample, this clonotype turned up a few times. The chain links TRBV19 to TRBJ1-2; 8 bases align to TRBD1. The CDR3 totals 14 residues. With V trimmed by 7 bases and J by 2 bases, 6 bases remained unmatched. CDR1 and CDR2 (germline): LNHDA, SQIVND (reference sequence). The chain's CDR3 is CASTSQGGNYGYTF. DNA of the CDR3: TGTGCCAGTACCTCACAGGGGGGAAACTATGGCTACACCTTC.

This clonotype was picked up many times. No conserved phenylalanine or tryptophan is present at the end of the CDR3, so a read error is the likely explanation. The limits of the CDR3 on the DNA are not certain, so only TCRdb's listed CDR3 is given. This sequence joins TRBV7-9 and TRBJ2-5; the table calls TRBD1, which could not be checked here. The CDR3 length equals 11 residues, ends included. The germline gives CDR1 SEHNR, CDR2 FQNEAQ (reference sequence). The CDR3 spells CASSFRDRGDY.